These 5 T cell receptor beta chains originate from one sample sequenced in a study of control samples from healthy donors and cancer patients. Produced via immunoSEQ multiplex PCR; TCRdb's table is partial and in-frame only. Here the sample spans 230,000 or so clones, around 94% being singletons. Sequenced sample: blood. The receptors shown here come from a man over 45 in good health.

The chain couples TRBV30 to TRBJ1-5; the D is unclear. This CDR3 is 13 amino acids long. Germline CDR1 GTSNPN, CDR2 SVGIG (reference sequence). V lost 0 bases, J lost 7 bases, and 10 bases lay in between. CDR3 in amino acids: CAWSVSTRQPQHF. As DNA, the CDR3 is TGTGCCTGGAGTGTATCAACCAGGCAGCCCCAGCATTTT. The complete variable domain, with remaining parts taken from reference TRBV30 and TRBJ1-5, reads SQTIHQWPATLVQPVGSPLSLECTVEGTSNPNLYWYRQAAGRGLQLLFYSVGIGQISSEVPQNLSASRPQDRQFILSSKKLLLSDSGFYLCAWSVSTRQPQHFGDGTRLSIL.

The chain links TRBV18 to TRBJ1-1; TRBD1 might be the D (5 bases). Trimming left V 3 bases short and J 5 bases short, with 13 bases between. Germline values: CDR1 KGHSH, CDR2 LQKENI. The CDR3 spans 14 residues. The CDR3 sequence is CASSPNQGETEAFF. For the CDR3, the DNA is TGTGCCAGCTCACCGAACCAGGGTGAAACTGAAGCTTTCTTT.

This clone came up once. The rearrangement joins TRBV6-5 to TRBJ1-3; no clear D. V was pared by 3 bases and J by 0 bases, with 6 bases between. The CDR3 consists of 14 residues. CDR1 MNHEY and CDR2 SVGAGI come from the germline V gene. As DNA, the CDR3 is TGTGCCAGCAGTTATTTGATCTCTGGAAACACCATATATTTT. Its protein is CASSYLISGNTIYF.

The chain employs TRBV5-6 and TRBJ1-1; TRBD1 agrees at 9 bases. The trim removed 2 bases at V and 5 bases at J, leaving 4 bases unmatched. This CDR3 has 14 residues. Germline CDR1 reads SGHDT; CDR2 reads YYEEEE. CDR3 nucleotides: TGTGCCAGCAGCTTATCTGGGACAGGGACTGAAGCTTTCTTT. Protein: CASSLSGTGTEAFF. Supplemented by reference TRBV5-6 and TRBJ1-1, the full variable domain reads DAGVTQSPTHLIKTRGQQVTLRCSPKSGHDTVSWYQQALGQGPQFIFQYYEEEERQRGNFPDRFSGHQFPNYSSELNVNALLLGDSALYLCASSLSGTGTEAFFGQGTRLTVV.

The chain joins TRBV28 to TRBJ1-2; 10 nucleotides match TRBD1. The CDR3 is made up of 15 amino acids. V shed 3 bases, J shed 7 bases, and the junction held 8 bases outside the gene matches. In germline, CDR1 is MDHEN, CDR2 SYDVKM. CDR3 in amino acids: CASSFRGQGIGGYTF. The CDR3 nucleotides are TGTGCCAGCAGTTTCCGGGGACAGGGGATCGGTGGCTACACCTTC.